The 2 T cell receptor beta chains in this list originate from one sample, sequenced in a study of PD-1 blockade in mismatch repair-deficient tumors. The repertoire was sequenced with immunoSEQ multiplex PCR; TCRdb's copy has only in-frame clones and lacks some. The table has about 68,000 clones, around 73% seen once. Sequenced here: peripheral blood, sampled 2 weeks after starting pembrolizumab. Source of these receptors: an adult with mismatch repair-deficient cancer.

The V and J genes are TRBV7-2 and TRBJ2-2; D unclear. This CDR3 spans 15 amino acids. CDR1 is SGHTA and CDR2 is FQGNSA in the germline V gene. With 1 base removed from V and 5 bases from J, the gap between germline ends came to 11 bases. The CDR3 protein is CASSLGLGPTGELFF. DNA for the CDR3: TGTGCCAGCAGCTTAGGTCTAGGCCCTACCGGGGAGCTGTTTTTT.

The V and J genes are TRBV7-2 and TRBJ2-5; unclear D gene. The CDR3 contains 16 residues. Germline V gives CDR1 SGHTA, CDR2 FQGNSA. V was cut by 5 bases and J by 3 bases, with 19 bases left in between. In DNA form, the CDR3 reads TGTGCCAGCAGCCATCCCGTGTCGGGCGGAAAAGAGACCCAGTACTTC. Protein product: CASSHPVSGGKETQYF.